This record concerns one T cell receptor beta chain sequence. Its antigen is unknown. Germline values: CDR1 MNHEY, CDR2 SMNVEV (reference sequence). The CDR3 covers 14 residues. V was clipped by 2 bases and J by 0 bases, with 4 bases between them. This entry comes from a study of OX40 agonist ivuxolimab in advanced cancers. Study context: Partial responses, seen in three patients, involved one hepatocellular carcinoma and two cutaneous melanomas. The study, taken as a whole, reports: The authors also found low normalized T-cell clonal expansion in some nonresponders.

Data came from immunoSEQ multiplex PCR; TCRdb stores just in-frame clones and leaves some out. There are under 40,000 clones in the sample; around nine tenths occur only once, and less than 30% lies in the top ten. Sequencing used CD4+ or CD8+ T cells sorted from blood, obtained in a trial of the OX40 agonist ivuxolimab. The source of this sequence is an adult with an advanced solid tumor such as melanoma, head and neck, liver or kidney cancer. The genes are TRBV27 and TRBJ1-4; D not certain. CDR3 sequence: CASSLLATNEKLFF. The CDR3 DNA reads TGTGCCAGCAGTTTACTGGCAACTAATGAAAAACTGTTTTTT.